This T cell receptor beta chain was identified in a study of T-cell reconstitution after alpha-beta-depleted transplantation in children. As concerns this clonotype: Its specificity is unknown.

The authors prepared the TCRbeta library with unique molecular identifiers. Via MiXCR, TCRdb re-called the PCR reads, giving one row per CDR3 protein. The data hold about 98,000 distinct CDR3 sequences, with 7.5% to 9.5% observed a single time. Study findings and constraints: At around two months after transplant, the alpha-beta T cells were reportedly derived from several hundred expanded clones that came from non-depleted graft cells. The main origin of T-cell counts and diversity one year after transplant was newly produced T cells.

The sequence derives from a boy aged 2 to 10 with acute lymphoblastic leukemia, due to receive a stem cell transplant. The specimen was PBMCs, collected before TCRalphabeta/CD19-depleted stem cell transplant.

The CDR3 bases are TGTGCCAGCAGTTTACTTTTGGGGGTCGGGCCGAACACCGGGGAGCTGTTTTTT. Amino acids: CASSLLLGVGPNTGELFF. The chain uses TRBV12-3 or TRBV12-4 and TRBJ2-2, with D perhaps matching TRBD1 or TRBD2 (5 bases each). The V and J ends lost 2 bases and 0 bases respectively, with 16 bases between them. The CDR3 has 18 residues.